Detailed here is one T cell receptor beta chain. Its cognate antigen is unknown. TCR beta libraries used 2 to 2.5 micrograms of genomic DNA from cryopreserved PBMCs. The sample is drawn from a study of cytotoxic CD8 clonotypes in ibrutinib-treated CLL. Study as a whole: Partial responses numbered roughly 25 and complete responses 2; after a median about 72 months, approximately 14 stayed remitted and approximately 12 progressed. Study findings and constraints: The clonality went up when patients responded to ibrutinib and dropped back toward baseline at progression.

The CDR3 sequence is 13 residues long. V lost 7 bases and J lost 3, with 12 bases in between. CDR1 and CDR2 from the germline V gene are WSHSY and SAAADI. With sequencing, the targeted depth ranged from 1 in 200,000 to 1 in 1 million T cells. The data were produced by immunoSEQ multiplex PCR, yet TCRdb's version contains in-frame clones alone and is incomplete. The data contain about 160,000 clones, approximately 80% of them singletons. The specimen was PBMCs, collected after 24 months of ibrutinib treatment. The clonotype comes from a human donor with chronic lymphocytic leukemia. The chain combines TRBV10-2 with TRBJ1-1; D ambiguous. The CDR3 loop reads CASTPTRDTEAFF. CDR3 DNA: TGCGCCAGCACACCTACGAGGGACACTGAAGCTTTCTTT.